Listed below are T cell receptor beta chains from one sample, sequenced in a study of T cells in Graves' hyperthyroidism and ophthalmopathy. TCRdb reanalysed the multiplex PCR reads using MiXCR and keeps one entry per CDR3 protein. Seen here are hundreds of thousands of distinct CDR3 sequences, more than 12% observed once, and the top ten hold roughly an eighth. Sequencing was carried out using blood. Receptor source: a woman aged 45-60 years with Graves' ophthalmopathy. The conserved cysteine and the conserved F or W are not part of the CDR3 here.

J gene: TRBJ2-3
V gene: TRBV7-2
CDR3 protein: ASSLELVTNTQY

J gene: TRBJ1-2
V gene: TRBV4-3
CDR3 protein: ASSPGGTAGYT

J gene: TRBJ2-1
V gene: TRBV28
CDR3 protein: ASSLTEAGGI

J gene: TRBJ1-5
V gene: TRBV20-1
CDR3 protein: SARDLPDRSVNQPQH

J gene: TRBJ1-3
V gene: TRBV5-1
CDR3 protein: ASSSSGRASGNTIY

J gene: TRBJ1-5
V gene: TRBV6-5
CDR3 protein: ASSYKSGVQPQH

J gene: TRBJ2-7
V gene: TRBV7-2
CDR3 protein: ASRTSGRYEQY

J gene: TRBJ2-3
V gene: TRBV27
CDR3 protein: ASSMGVVGTDTQY

J gene: TRBJ2-1
V gene: TRBV6-2/TRBV6-3
CDR3 protein: ATNIQDEQF

J gene: TRBJ2-1
V gene: TRBV24-1
CDR3 protein: ATRAGTSGSNEQF

J gene: TRBJ2-4
V gene: TRBV6-2/TRBV6-3
CDR3 protein: ASSYGPGGIQY

J gene: TRBJ1-5
V gene: TRBV10-3
CDR3 protein: AISDRVRDRGPFRSNQPQH

J gene: TRBJ1-5
V gene: TRBV24-1
CDR3 protein: ATSEPTVSNQPQH

J gene: TRBJ2-5
V gene: TRBV29-1
CDR3 protein: SAGQGGSGFLETQY

J gene: TRBJ1-6
V gene: TRBV28
CDR3 protein: ASSPLDRDSYNSPLH

J gene: TRBJ2-1
V gene: TRBV28
CDR3 protein: ASNDMGLAGGEQF

J gene: TRBJ1-5
V gene: TRBV5-1
CDR3 protein: ASSPTTGYHQPQH

J gene: TRBJ2-7
V gene: TRBV28
CDR3 protein: ASRKFLSGRAGYEQY

J gene: TRBJ2-4
V gene: TRBV12-5
CDR3 protein: ASGASGLQY

J gene: TRBJ1-6
V gene: TRBV18
CDR3 protein: ASSPEGQGSPLH

J gene: TRBJ2-2
V gene: TRBV11-3
CDR3 protein: ASSDWTSGTGELF

J gene: TRBJ2-3
V gene: TRBV6-2/TRBV6-3
CDR3 protein: ASSYVRTDTQY

J gene: TRBJ1-5
V gene: TRBV28
CDR3 protein: ASSLDGGHQPQH

J gene: TRBJ2-7
V gene: TRBV7-3
CDR3 protein: ASSSQGGYEQY

J gene: TRBJ2-3
V gene: TRBV7-9
CDR3 protein: ASSAGTSEIPSTDTQY

J gene: TRBJ2-2
V gene: TRBV5-1
CDR3 protein: ASSSIGASNTGELF

J gene: TRBJ2-6
V gene: TRBV6-5
CDR3 protein: ASSYFTSYGANVLT

J gene: TRBJ2-1
V gene: TRBV19
CDR3 protein: ASTFSGRGNEQF

J gene: TRBJ2-1
V gene: TRBV24-1
CDR3 protein: ATSDQPGQGTYNEQF

J gene: TRBJ1-2
V gene: TRBV6-2/TRBV6-3
CDR3 protein: ASRYGTFQYGYT

J gene: TRBJ2-7
V gene: TRBV3-1
CDR3 protein: ASSQRGTSSYEQY

J gene: TRBJ1-4
V gene: TRBV20-1
CDR3 protein: SAPGGNLEKLF

J gene: TRBJ1-1
V gene: TRBV12-3/TRBV12-4
CDR3 protein: ASSFHSDGGTEAF

J gene: TRBJ2-7
V gene: TRBV11-2
CDR3 protein: ASSDLRNSYEQY

J gene: TRBJ2-6
V gene: TRBV15
CDR3 protein: ATSRDTQGAGANVLT

J gene: TRBJ1-5
V gene: TRBV6-1
CDR3 protein: ASSDRDIRLNSNQPQH

J gene: TRBJ1-5
V gene: TRBV28
CDR3 protein: ASSLFPRMSNQPQH

J gene: TRBJ1-1
V gene: TRBV6-6
CDR3 protein: ASSYSSIRQTEAF

J gene: TRBJ1-2
V gene: TRBV6-1
CDR3 protein: ASKSSAGTGYSYGYT

J gene: TRBJ1-1
V gene: TRBV27
CDR3 protein: ASSFSGTGNTEAF

J gene: TRBJ2-5
V gene: TRBV30
CDR3 protein: AWSIGAGGQETQY

J gene: TRBJ2-4
V gene: TRBV12-3/TRBV12-4
CDR3 protein: ASSMTNNIQY

J gene: TRBJ2-1
V gene: TRBV11-2
CDR3 protein: ASSRGTYNEQF

J gene: TRBJ2-2
V gene: TRBV6-2/TRBV6-3
CDR3 protein: ASSYLDDTGELF

J gene: TRBJ2-5
V gene: TRBV10-3
CDR3 protein: AISSPGQGQETQY

J gene: TRBJ1-1
V gene: TRBV28
CDR3 protein: ASSPLNMNTEAF

J gene: TRBJ1-6
V gene: TRBV30
CDR3 protein: AWNRGSPLH

J gene: TRBJ2-1
V gene: TRBV20-1
CDR3 protein: SVTQPSYNEQF

J gene: TRBJ1-5
V gene: TRBV7-9
CDR3 protein: ASSLERGESSNQPQH

J gene: TRBJ1-5
V gene: TRBV19
CDR3 protein: ASSKLTGKHQPQH

J gene: TRBJ1-5
V gene: TRBV28
CDR3 protein: ASGTSTGGQPQH

J gene: TRBJ2-3
V gene: TRBV12-5
CDR3 protein: ASVPPLQVTQY

J gene: TRBJ1-1
V gene: TRBV9
CDR3 protein: ASSVGQQNTEAF

J gene: TRBJ2-1
V gene: TRBV12-5
CDR3 protein: ASGKFPDNEQF